The 3 T cell receptor beta chains below all came from one sample that was sequenced in a study of cytomegalovirus exposure and HLA in healthy donors. The PCR was carried out with 60 Vbeta primers and 13 Jbeta primers. Sequenced by immunoSEQ multiplex PCR; TCRdb stores in-frame clones only, minus some. The sample shows 120,000 to 150,000 clones, about three quarters of them seen only once. Sample: PBMCs. The receptors were gathered from a man in his forties in good health and CMV-seropositive.

On this clone itself: At one end the junction does not follow the germline gene, possibly because of a read error. The chain is built from TRBV7-9 and TRBJ1-1; D perhaps matches TRBD1 (6 bases). Germline CDR1 reads SEHNR; CDR2 reads FQNEAQ (reference sequence). The length of the CDR3 is 12 residues. CDR3: CSSSYLTGEAFF. CDR3 DNA sequence: TGTTCCAGCAGCTACCTGACAGGTGAAGCTTTCTTT.

This clone was picked up a small number of times. The gene calls are TRBV7-2 and TRBJ1-2; D may be TRBD1 (6 bases). Germline-derived CDR1 and CDR2 are SGHTA and FQGNSA. The CDR3 is 14 amino acids. V lost 4 bases, J lost 0 bases, and 9 bases lay in between. Here the CDR3 reads CASSSGTSNYGYTF. DNA of the CDR3: TGTGCCAGCAGCTCCGGGACATCTAACTATGGCTACACCTTC.

The chain couples TRBV5-6 to TRBJ2-2; tentative D call: TRBD1 (7 bases). Germline loops: CDR1 SGHDT, CDR2 YYEEEE. The germline V and J ends were trimmed by 4 bases and 3 bases, with 16 bases remaining between them. The CDR3 contains 16 residues. The CDR3 nucleotides read TGTGCCAGCAGCGCACGATCCAGGGGGGACACCGGGGAGCTGTTTTTT. The encoded protein is CASSARSRGDTGELFF.